This T cell receptor beta chain was recovered during a study of blood T cell repertoires in COVID-19. Study at large: T cells, B-cell-depleted T cells, or PBMCs supplied cDNA or gDNA.

Study processing details: Estimation of nucleated cell counts relied on the amplification of reference gene primers. The data were produced by immunoSEQ multiplex PCR, yet TCRdb's version contains in-frame clones alone and is incomplete. V and J calls and clone size are those listed in that table; D and trimming were worked out from the DNA. The data contain 100,000 to 150,000 clones, over 75% of them singletons. This CDR3 spans 14 amino acids. In germline, CDR1 is SGHDT, CDR2 YYEEEE. Trimming took 4 bases from V and 0 from J, leaving 8 bases between them. The TCR was taken from a man aged 50 to 59 with acute or convalescent COVID-19. The genes are TRBV5-6 and TRBJ1-3; D is undetermined. The source material was peripheral blood. CDR3 protein: CASSGTISGNTIYF. The CDR3 region has the DNA TGTGCCAGCAGCGGAACTATCTCTGGAAACACCATATATTTT.